This T cell receptor beta chain was observed in a study of long-term antiretroviral therapy in people with HIV. Study conclusions and caveats: Possibly under older ART regimens, blood was drawn between the mid-2000s and the late 2010s.

Comment on this clone: No antigen is known for it.

Between the trimmed V and J ends, which lost 3 bases and 5 bases, there was a span of 20 bases. The CDR3 is 17 amino acids. Germline assignment: CDR1 SGHTA and CDR2 FQGTGA. Samples were assayed with immunoSEQ v3.0 at survey level. Repertoires were generated with immunoSEQ multiplex PCR, while TCRdb's copy carries only in-frame clones and drops some. The data hold 25,000 to 35,000 clones, with 90% to 95% observed a single time. This specimen consisted of unsorted PBMCs, obtained around 6 years after starting antiretroviral therapy. This sequence joins TRBV7-3 and TRBJ2-1; D gene ambiguous. This TCR derives from a man aged 30 to 39 with HIV. The CDR3 loop reads CASSLDPITYSHNEQFF. The CDR3 DNA is TGTGCCAGCAGCTTGGATCCGATTACTTACAGTCACAATGAGCAGTTCTTC.